Described below is a single T cell receptor (beta chain) sequence and its context. Its antigen is unidentified. This entry comes from a study of CXCR3-negative and CXCR3-positive naive CD8 T cells. Findings and limits, study-wide: More hydrophobic TRB CDR3s were found in CXCR3-positive naive cells than in CXCR3-negative naive cells.

With UMI labels, 5' RACE was used to prepare the TRB cDNA libraries. TCRdb reprocessed the 5' RACE reads and keeps a single row for each CDR3 protein, giving no DNA. This repertoire includes about 56,000 distinct CDR3 sequences. CDR1 is DFQATT, CDR2 SNEGSKA, per germline (reference sequence). The CDR3 runs to 15 residues. The receptor comes from a human donor in good health. Some clones in this sample may be carry-over from other donors' samples. The J gene is TRBJ2-7, the V gene TRBV20-1; checking the TCRdb D call of TRBD1 is not possible without DNA. The sequencing sample was made of naive CXCR3+ CD8+ T cells from blood. Subset noted: CD45RO-CCR7+CD27+CD95- naive CD8+ T cells expressing CXCR3 (TNR3+). CDR3 sequence reads: CSARDPGQGDYEQYF.